A single sample is the source of the 10 T cell receptor beta chains below, sequenced in a study of molecular identifiers for immune sequencing clone quantification. TCRdb fed the PCR reads into MiXCR, producing one record per CDR3 protein. This sample has about 630,000 distinct CDR3 sequences, with about 25% found just once. The material sequenced was naive CD8+ T cells from blood, with Jurkat cell RNA spiked in. Subset indicated: FACS-sorted CD8+CD4-CCR7+CD45RA+ naive T cells. The receptors shown here come from a human donor in good health. Some libraries in this study had Jurkat cell RNA spiked in.

This clonotype was detected ten times or more. The V and J genes are TRBV7-9 and TRBJ1-2; D uncertain. Deletions cut 5 bases from V and 4 bases from J, with 23 bases between. Germline V gene sequence: CDR1 SEHNR, CDR2 FQNEAQ (reference sequence). This CDR3 contains 17 residues. CDR3: CASSPDRTATVLYGYTF. The DNA for the CDR3 is TGTGCCAGCAGCCCCGACCGGACGGCGACGGTACTCTATGGCTACACCTTC.

The genes are TRBV27 and TRBJ2-7; D possibly matches TRBD1 or TRBD2 (5 bases each). CDR1 and CDR2 (germline): MNHEY, SMNVEV (reference sequence). This CDR3 comprises 15 residues. V lost 3 bases and J lost 2, with 14 bases in between. The CDR3 sequence is CASSFIGDPTYEQYF. CDR3 nucleotide sequence: TGTGCCAGCAGTTTTATAGGGGACCCTACCTACGAGCAGTACTTC.

The V call is TRBV12-3 or TRBV12-4, the J call TRBJ2-7; 8 positions agree with TRBD1. The CDR3 is made up of 15 amino acids. Trimming took 5 bases from V and 0 from J; bases not matched to a gene: 6. The CDR3: CASSPVGQVSYEQYF. The DNA for the CDR3 is TGTGCCAGCAGTCCAGTGGGACAGGTCTCCTACGAGCAGTACTTC.

A word on this clonotype: This may be a read error, as it is one base from a much larger clone. This CDR3 reads CSASVLAESTDTQYF. The DNA of the CDR3 is TGCAGTGCTAGTGTCCTAGCGGAGAGCACAGATACGCAGTATTTT. The chain employs TRBV20-1 and TRBJ2-3; TRBD2 matches 7 bases. Germline V CDR1 and CDR2: DFQATT, SNEGSKA (reference sequence). V lost 3 bases, J lost 0 bases, and 6 bases stayed unmatched. The CDR3 spans 15 residues.

Concerning this clonotype: This may stem from a read error, because a much larger clone lies one nucleotide away. The CDR3 end shows no conserved phenylalanine or tryptophan, and so a read error is likely. V usage is TRBV12-3 or TRBV12-4 and J usage is TRBJ2-3; D is ambiguous. V was trimmed by 8 bases and J by 6 bases, leaving 15 bases between them. The CDR3 loop spans 13 amino acids. The chain's CDR3 is CASGSGLEDTQYL. The CDR3 bases are TGTGCCAGCGGATCGGGCCTTGAGGATACGCAGTATCTT.

This clonotype was counted at least ten times. The chain joins TRBV28 to TRBJ2-5, with D possibly being TRBD2 (5 bases). CDR3 size: 15 residues. CDR1 MDHEN and CDR2 SYDVKM come from the germline V gene. Trimming took 6 bases from V and 5 from J, leaving 19 bases between them. As DNA, the CDR3 is TGTGCCAGCAGCCGCCGCCAGCCAGTAGCGGAGACCCAGTACTTC. Its translation: CASSRRQPVAETQYF.

The genes are TRBV27 and TRBJ2-7; 9 bases map to TRBD2. Per germline, CDR1 MNHEY and CDR2 SMNVEV (reference sequence). J lost 6 bases, V lost 11 bases, and 17 bases had no gene match. The CDR3 length is 15 residues. The CDR3 DNA reads TGTGCCTGTCGGGCCCTAATAGCGGGAGTCGGCGAGCAGTACTTC. As protein: CACRALIAGVGEQYF.

This clonotype was seen more than once but under ten times. The chain joins TRBV25-1 to TRBJ2-3, with 7 bases that match TRBD1. CDR1 MGHDK and CDR2 SYGVNS come from the germline V gene. The V and J ends lost 5 bases and 2 bases, in that order; junction bases with no gene match: 4. CDR3 size: 14 residues. The CDR3 here is CASSTGEYTDTQYF. The CDR3, as DNA: TGTGCCAGCAGTACAGGGGAATACACAGATACGCAGTATTTT.

The chain recombines TRBV19 with TRBJ2-7, with a tentative D call TRBD2 (5 bases). V lost 1 base to trimming and J lost 5 bases, with 15 bases between them. The V gene's germline CDR1 is LNHDA and CDR2 SQIVND (reference sequence). The CDR3 loop spans 15 amino acids. This CDR3 reads CASSIGRTPGNEQYF. The CDR3, as DNA: TGTGCCAGTAGTATAGGTCGAACGCCGGGGAACGAGCAGTACTTC.

As DNA, the CDR3 is TGTGCCACCAGTGCCAGCCTGAACACTGAAGCTTTCTTT. The encoded protein is CATSASLNTEAFF. The genes are TRBV24-1 and TRBJ1-1, with D uncertain. CDR3 length: 13 amino acids. Trimming pared 5 bases from V and 0 bases from J, leaving 6 bases between. Germline V gene data show CDR1 as KGHDR and CDR2 as SFDVKD.